What follows is one TCR beta chain and its context. The sample is drawn from a study of blood T cell repertoires in COVID-19. The germline V and J ends were trimmed by 2 bases and 4 bases, with 4 bases remaining between them. Germline values: CDR1 SGHAT, CDR2 FQNNGV. The CDR3 length is 12 residues. In the authors' methods: From reference gene primer amplification, estimates of nucleated cell counts were derived. Here immunoSEQ multiplex PCR was the method, and the copy in TCRdb shows in-frame clones only, minus some. The DNA gave D and trimming, while V, J and clone size come from that table. The sample holds roughly 700,000 clones, 85% to 90% seen once.

Sample: peripheral blood. V usage is TRBV11-2 and J usage is TRBJ2-3, with D uncertain. The TCR sequence derives from a young woman with acute or convalescent COVID-19. CDR3 in amino acids: CASSLLPDTQYF. CDR3 DNA: TGTGCCAGCAGCTTACTTCCAGATACGCAGTATTTT.